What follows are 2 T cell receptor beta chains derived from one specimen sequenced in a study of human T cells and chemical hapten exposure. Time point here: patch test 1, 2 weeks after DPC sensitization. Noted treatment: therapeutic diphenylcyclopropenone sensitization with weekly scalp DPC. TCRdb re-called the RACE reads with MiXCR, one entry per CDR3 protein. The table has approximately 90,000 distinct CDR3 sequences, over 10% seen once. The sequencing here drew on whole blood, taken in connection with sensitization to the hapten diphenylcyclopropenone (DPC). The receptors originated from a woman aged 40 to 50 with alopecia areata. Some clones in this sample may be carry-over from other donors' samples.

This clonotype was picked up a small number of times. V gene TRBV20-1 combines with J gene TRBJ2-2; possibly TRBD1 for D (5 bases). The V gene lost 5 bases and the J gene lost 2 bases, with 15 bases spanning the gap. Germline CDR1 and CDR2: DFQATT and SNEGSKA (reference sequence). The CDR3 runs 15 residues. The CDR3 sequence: CSAFSGRGNTGELFF. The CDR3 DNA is TGCAGTGCTTTCTCAGGGCGCGGAAACACCGGGGAGCTGTTTTTT.

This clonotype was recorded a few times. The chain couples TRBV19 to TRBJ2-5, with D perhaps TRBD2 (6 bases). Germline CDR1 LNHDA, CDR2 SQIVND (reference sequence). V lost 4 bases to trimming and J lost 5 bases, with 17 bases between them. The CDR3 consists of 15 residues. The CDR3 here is CASSTIAAQEETQYF. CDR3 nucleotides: TGTGCCAGTAGTACAATAGCGGCCCAGGAGGAGACCCAGTACTTC.